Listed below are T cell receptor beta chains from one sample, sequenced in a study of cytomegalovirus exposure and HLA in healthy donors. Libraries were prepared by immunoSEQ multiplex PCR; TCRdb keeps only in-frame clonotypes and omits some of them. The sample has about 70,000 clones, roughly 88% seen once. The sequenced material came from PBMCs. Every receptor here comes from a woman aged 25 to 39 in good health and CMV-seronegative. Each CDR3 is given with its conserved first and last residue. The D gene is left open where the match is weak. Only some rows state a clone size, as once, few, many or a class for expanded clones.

TGTGCCAGCAGCAAGGGCAGGAGGGACTATGGCTACACCTTC CASSKGRRDYGYTF once NA TRBJ1-2 TRBV21-1
TGTGCCAGCAGGGCGGGACTAGCGGCCTACAATGAGCAGTTCTTC CASRAGLAAYNEQFF NA TRBD2 TRBJ2-1 TRBV2
TGTGCCAGCAGCGTATGGGGGGTCCCCAACGAGCAGTACTTC CASSVWGVPNEQYF NA NA TRBJ2-7 TRBV9
TGTGCCAGCAGCTGGACTAGCGGGAGTACCTACGAGCAGTACTTC CASSWTSGSTYEQYF NA TRBD2 TRBJ2-7 TRBV7-2
TGTGCCAGCAGCCAAGTGGGAGATGGCTACACCTTC CASSQVGDGYTF NA NA TRBJ1-2 TRBV14
TGCGCCAGCAGCTTTCCCGGGAAGGAGACCCAGTACTTC CASSFPGKETQYF once NA TRBJ2-5 TRBV5-1
TGTGCCTGGAGTGGACTTTCCTACGAGCAGTACTTC CAWSGLSYEQYF NA NA TRBJ2-7 TRBV30
TGTGCCAGCAGCTTGCGGCTAGCGGGGGGTCAATGGGGCTACGAGCAGTACTTC CASSLRLAGGQWGYEQYF NA TRBD2 TRBJ2-7 TRBV5-6
TGTGCCAGCAGCGCACCCCGAACAGGGGGGAACACTGAAGCTTTCTTT CASSAPRTGGNTEAFF NA TRBD1 TRBJ1-1 TRBV9
TGCGCCAGCAGCAAGACGGACAGGGGCCCGTCCGGCGAGCAGTACTTC CASSKTDRGPSGEQYF NA TRBD1 TRBJ2-7 TRBV4-3
TGTGCCAGCAGTTCGCCCGGCTACGAGCAGTACTTC CASSSPGYEQYF NA NA TRBJ2-7 TRBV28
TGCGCCAGCAGCCAAGGACAGGGGGGGACCGAAAAACTGTTTTTT CASSQGQGGTEKLFF few TRBD1 TRBJ1-4 TRBV4-1
TGTGCCATCACCGGGACAGGGGGGACCGGGGAGCTGTTTTTT CAITGTGGTGELFF NA TRBD1 TRBJ2-2 TRBV10-3